Each of the 13 T cell receptor beta chains below was sequenced from the same sample in a study of T cell changes during pregnancy in multiple sclerosis. This table comes from immunoSEQ multiplex PCR, and its TCRdb copy is limited to in-frame clones, with some not included. The sample lists just over 35,000 clones; roughly 90% were seen once. The starting material was CD4+ T cells from peripheral blood mononuclear cells, obtained after pregnancy. These receptors came from a female donor in good health, enrolled as a control in a pregnancy study.

This chain links TRBV7-3 with TRBJ2-5; D is perhaps TRBD2 (5 bases). The CDR3 loop spans 14 amino acids. Germline V gene lookup returns CDR1 SGHTA and CDR2 FQGTGA. V lost 1 base and J lost 5, with 11 bases in between. The CDR3 spells CASSLNGPGETQYF. CDR3 DNA sequence: TGTGCCAGCAGCTTAAACGGGCCGGGGGAGACCCAGTACTTC.

The V gene is TRBV4-2, the J gene TRBJ2-1; 9 bases are shared with TRBD2. The CDR3 has 15 residues. V lost 1 base and J lost 5; bases outside the gene matches: 3. Germline loops: CDR1 LGHNA, CDR2 YNFKEQ. In DNA, the CDR3 is TGTGCCAGCAGCCAAGGACTAGCGGAAGACAATGAGCAGTTCTTC. Translation: CASSQGLAEDNEQFF.

The chain joins TRBV19 to TRBJ1-6; the D gene is possibly TRBD1 (5 bases). In germline, CDR1 is LNHDA, CDR2 SQIVND (reference sequence). Deletions cut 7 bases from V and 8 bases from J, with 21 bases between. This CDR3 is built from 16 residues. The CDR3 sequence is CASTYGGKRTHSPLHF. The CDR3 DNA reads as TGTGCCAGTACCTACGGGGGGAAAAGGACACATTCACCCCTCCACTTT.

The chain employs TRBV4-3 and TRBJ2-7; TRBD2 matches 12 bases. The trim removed 1 base at V and 4 bases at J, leaving 5 bases unmatched. CDR1 LGHNA and CDR2 YSLEER come from the germline V gene. There are 16 residues in the CDR3. The CDR3 DNA follows: TGCGCCAGCAGCCAAGTACGGACTAGCGGGGCTTACGAGCAGTACTTC. Protein sequence: CASSQVRTSGAYEQYF.

The V call is TRBV12-5, the J call TRBJ1-3, with a possible D match to TRBD1 (6 bases). The CDR3 contains 13 residues. V lost 5 bases to trimming and J lost 4 bases, with 9 bases between them. CDR1 is LGHNT, CDR2 FRNRAP, per germline. CDR3 protein: CASGGGLGNTIYF. The CDR3 DNA is TGTGCTAGTGGTGGGGGCCTCGGAAACACCATATATTTT.

This clone was seen a few times. V and J are TRBV28 and TRBJ1-2; 8 bases align to TRBD1. The CDR3 has 12 residues. Germline V CDR1 and CDR2: MDHEN, SYDVKM. The J segment lost 6 bases and the V segment lost 9 bases, leaving 6 bases of the junction unmatched. CDR3 region: CASWGQVDGYTF. CDR3 nucleotide sequence: TGTGCCAGTTGGGGACAGGTGGATGGCTACACCTTC.

The chain uses TRBV4-1 and TRBJ2-7, with 7 nucleotides matching TRBD2. This CDR3 is built from 16 residues. Germline values: CDR1 MGHRA, CDR2 YSYEKL. Unmatched junction bases numbered 10, after V lost 4 bases and J lost 1 base. The CDR3 reads CASSLPTSSRSYEQYF. CDR3 sequence (DNA): TGCGCCAGCAGCCTACCGACTAGCTCTAGGTCCTACGAGCAGTACTTC.

The chain couples TRBV5-1 to TRBJ1-6; no firm D call. The V gene's germline CDR1 is SGHRS and CDR2 YFSETQ. Trimming pared 4 bases from V and 0 bases from J, leaving 17 bases between. The CDR3 has 18 amino acids. The CDR3 nucleotides are TGCGCCAGCAGCCCCGAAGGACCCGGGAGCTCCTATAATTCACCCCTCCACTTT. Protein product: CASSPEGPGSSYNSPLHF.

The J gene is TRBJ1-1, the V gene TRBV29-1, with 9 bases matching TRBD1. Germline lookup yields CDR1 SQVTM and CDR2 ANQGSEA. This CDR3 has 13 amino acids. V dropped 6 bases and J dropped 0; count of bases not matched to a gene: 2. CDR3 protein: CSVDRGMNTEAFF. The CDR3 DNA reads as TGCAGCGTGGACAGGGGTATGAACACTGAAGCTTTCTTT.

V and J are TRBV19 and TRBJ2-3, with TRBD2 matching over 9 bases. The germline V gene encodes CDR1 LNHDA and CDR2 SQIVND (reference sequence). This CDR3 has 17 residues. Germline trimming cut 3 bases from V and 0 bases from J; bases unmatched to any gene: 7. CDR3 in amino acids: CASSISGGPYSTDTQYF. CDR3 in DNA: TGTGCCAGTAGTATTAGCGGGGGCCCTTACAGCACAGATACGCAGTATTTT.

This chain links TRBV4-1 with TRBJ2-1; a possible D gene is TRBD2 (6 bases). Between the trimmed V and J ends, which lost 0 bases and 3 bases, there was a span of 18 bases. There are 18 residues in the CDR3. Germline V CDR1 and CDR2: MGHRA, YSYEKL. Here the CDR3 DNA reads TGCGCCAGCAGCCAAGATCTTGTCCGGGCCGGGGGCTACAATGAGCAGTTCTTC. It specifies CASSQDLVRAGGYNEQFF.

V is TRBV30 and J is TRBJ1-2; TRBD1 is a possible D gene (5 bases). Germline values: CDR1 GTSNPN, CDR2 SVGIG (reference sequence). This CDR3 contains 14 residues. V was trimmed by 2 bases and J by 0 bases, leaving 10 bases between them. The chain's CDR3 is CAWSREDTNYGYTF. CDR3 in DNA: TGTGCCTGGAGTAGAGAGGACACTAACTATGGCTACACCTTC.

This rearrangement joins TRBV10-3 to TRBJ2-3; D may be TRBD2 (5 bases). V dropped 5 bases and J dropped 0 bases, with 9 bases sitting between them. The length of the CDR3 is 14 residues. Germline CDR1 is ENHRY and CDR2 is SYGVKD. Here the CDR3 DNA reads TGTGCCATCAGTTCGGGGTCTAGCACAGATACGCAGTATTTT. Translation: CAISSGSSTDTQYF.